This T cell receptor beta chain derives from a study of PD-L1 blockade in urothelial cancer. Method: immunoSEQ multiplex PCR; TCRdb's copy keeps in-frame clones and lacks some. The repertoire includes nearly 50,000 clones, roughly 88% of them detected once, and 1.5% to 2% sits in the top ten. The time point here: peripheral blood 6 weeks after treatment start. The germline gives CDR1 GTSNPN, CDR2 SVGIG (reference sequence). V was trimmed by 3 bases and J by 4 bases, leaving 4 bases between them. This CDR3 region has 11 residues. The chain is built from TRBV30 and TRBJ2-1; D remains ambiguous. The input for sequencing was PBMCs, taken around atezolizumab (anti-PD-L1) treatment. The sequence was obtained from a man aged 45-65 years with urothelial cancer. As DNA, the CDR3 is TGTGCCTGGAGCGCGTACAATGAGCAGTTCTTC. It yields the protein CAWSAYNEQFF.